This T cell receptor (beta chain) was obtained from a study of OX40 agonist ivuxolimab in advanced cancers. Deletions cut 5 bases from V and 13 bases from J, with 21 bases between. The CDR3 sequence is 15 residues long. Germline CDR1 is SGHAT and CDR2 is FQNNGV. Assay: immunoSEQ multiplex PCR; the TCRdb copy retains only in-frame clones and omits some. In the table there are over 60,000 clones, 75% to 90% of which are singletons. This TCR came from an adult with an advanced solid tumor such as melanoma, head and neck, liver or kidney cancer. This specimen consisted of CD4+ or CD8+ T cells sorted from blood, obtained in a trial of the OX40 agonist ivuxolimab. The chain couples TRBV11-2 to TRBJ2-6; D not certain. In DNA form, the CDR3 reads TGTGCCAGCAGCGCCCACCAGGCAGGCCAACTGGTCCTGACTTTC. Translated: CASSAHQAGQLVLTF.